Given below is one T cell receptor beta chain in context. The data derive from a study of long-term antiretroviral therapy in people with HIV. The CDR3 loop spans 14 amino acids. immunoSEQ v3.0 was run at survey level. Libraries were prepared by immunoSEQ multiplex PCR; TCRdb keeps only in-frame clonotypes and omits some of them. The sample carries around 21,000 clones, 85% recorded once. V gene TRBV21-1 combines with J gene TRBJ2-7. TRBV21-1 is assigned pseudogene status. The sequence was obtained from a man younger than 30 with HIV. The input for sequencing was unsorted PBMCs, taken 4 years after starting antiretroviral therapy. The CDR3 protein is CASSKGEGTYEQYV. The CDR3, as DNA: TGTGCCAGCAGCAAAGGTGAGGGGACCTACGAGCAGTACGTC.